This T cell receptor (beta chain) was sequenced during a study of CD8 T cells in ankylosing spondylitis. Overall study findings and caveats: A TCR beta motif made of fewer than ten highly homologous variants seemed typical of ankylosing spondylitis blood. Within matched ankylosing spondylitis synovial fluid, disease-linked clones were reportedly significantly enriched. Earlier work had already found some motif variants in reactive arthritis synovial fluid and blood.

On this clonotype: The antigen remains undetermined.

This CDR3 has 15 residues. Trimming stripped 0 bases from V and 3 bases from J, with 13 bases between. Germline V gene data show CDR1 as GTSNPN and CDR2 as SVGIG (reference sequence). Libraries of TCR beta came from quantitative 5'-RACE with molecular barcodes. TCRdb ran MiXCR on the 5' RACE reads and lists one entry per CDR3 protein. The sample consists of fewer than 400,000 distinct CDR3 sequences, around 24% of them appearing once. This clonotype was obtained from a male donor with ankylosing spondylitis. The chain recombines TRBV30 with TRBJ2-3, with D perhaps TRBD2 (6 bases). Sequencing was performed on blood, either unsorted or a sorted T cell fraction (not recorded which). CDR3 loop: CAWSVAGGATDTQYF. The DNA of the CDR3 is TGTGCCTGGAGTGTAGCCGGCGGGGCGACAGATACGCAGTATTTT.